The present T cell receptor (beta chain) was sequenced within a study of response to subunit inactivated influenza vaccine. The study, taken as a whole, reports: Each seasonal influenza vaccination recruits few new T cells, the authors suggested.

This clonotype came up a few times. The target antigen is unknown. Trimming removed 3 bases at V and 2 bases at J, with 17 bases between. This CDR3 region has 15 residues. Germline V gives CDR1 DFQATT, CDR2 SNEGSKA (reference sequence). TCRdb called the RT-PCR reads again in MiXCR, with one record for every CDR3 protein. Of approximately 730,000 distinct CDR3 sequences in the sample, over 11% were seen once. This sequence was found in a man aged 45 to 65 who received an inactivated influenza vaccine. The material sequenced was PBMCs from blood, taken 14 days before vaccination. The chain recombines TRBV20-1 with TRBJ2-7; either TRBD1 or TRBD2 may fit D (5 bases each). The CDR3 DNA follows: TGCAGTGCTAGTCCCACCGGGACCCCTGCCTACGAGCAGTACTTC. Translation gives CSASPTGTPAYEQYF.